This T cell receptor beta chain was obtained from a study of T-cell memory formation after mild COVID-19. TCRdb used MiXCR to reprocess the 5' RACE reads, holding one entry per CDR3 protein. The sample yields roughly 380,000 distinct CDR3 sequences, 25% to 30% seen once. This TCR was recovered from an adult woman who had mild COVID-19 (a few samples of this study predate the infection). Cell type and time point are not known. The sequenced sample was PBMCs or a T cell subset sorted from them (not recorded which).

The CDR3 nucleotides are TGCGCCAGCAGCCGTGGCCGGGCGGCCTCAGATACGCAGTATTTT. Protein sequence: CASSRGRAASDTQYF. The genes are TRBV4-1 and TRBJ2-3; unclear D gene. This CDR3 has 15 residues. Germline V CDR1 and CDR2: MGHRA, YSYEKL. V was cut by 4 bases and J by 4 bases, with 15 bases left in between.